Each of the 9 T cell receptor beta chains below was sequenced from the same sample in a study of blood T cell repertoires in COVID-19. The protocol was immunoSEQ multiplex PCR, while the TCRdb copy is restricted to in-frame clones and leaves out a portion. The data contain 150,000 to 200,000 clones, roughly nine tenths of them singletons. The sequencing sample was made of peripheral blood. All receptors come from an older woman with acute or convalescent COVID-19.

This clone has a single count. This rearrangement joins TRBV18 to TRBJ2-7; 7 bases align to TRBD2. Germline CDR1 is KGHSH and CDR2 is LQKENI. This CDR3 is 14 amino acids long. Losses at the gene ends were 0 bases for V and 3 bases for J; bases not matched to a gene: 2. CDR3 sequence (DNA): TGTGCCAGCTCACCACCGGGACTACGCTACGAGCAGTACTTC. It translates to CASSPPGLRYEQYF.

This chain's CDR3 is CASSQDNNQPQHF. The CDR3 region has the DNA TGCGCCAGCAGCCAAGACAACAATCAGCCCCAGCATTTT. The chain has TRBV4-1 and TRBJ1-5, with unresolved D. Germline CDR1 and CDR2: MGHRA and YSYEKL. The CDR3 contains 13 residues. V was cut by 0 bases and J by 3 bases, with 3 bases left in between.

The chain couples TRBV6-5 to TRBJ1-1, with a tentative D call TRBD1 (5 bases). The ends were cut back, 1 base at V and 4 bases at J, with 13 bases in the middle. Germline loops: CDR1 MNHEY, CDR2 SVGAGI. The CDR3 has 15 amino acids. CDR3 in amino acids: CASSYLIGGATEAFF. The DNA of the CDR3 is TGTGCCAGCAGTTACTTGATCGGGGGTGCCACTGAAGCTTTCTTT.

The chain uses TRBV4-1 and TRBJ2-1; 16 nucleotides match TRBD2. This CDR3 comprises 17 residues. The V gene's germline CDR1 is MGHRA and CDR2 YSYEKL. V shed 4 bases and J 7 bases; nucleotides not matched to a gene: 7. In DNA form, the CDR3 reads TGCGCCAGCAGCCCCGGGACTAGCGGGAGGGCCTGGAATGAGCAGTTCTTC. Encoded protein: CASSPGTSGRAWNEQFF.

This clone was observed once. The chain is built from TRBV20-1 and TRBJ2-7; D gene unclear. Germline V CDR1 and CDR2: DFQATT, SNEGSKA (reference sequence). Trimming removed 3 bases from V and 12 bases from J, with 15 bases in between. The CDR3 consists of 11 residues. CDR3 DNA: TGCAGTGCTAGTGTTCTCCTCCGGTGGTACTTC. This sequence encodes CSASVLLRWYF.

The V and J genes are TRBV4-1 and TRBJ1-2, with TRBD1 matching over 7 bases. The germline V gene encodes CDR1 MGHRA and CDR2 YSYEKL. The CDR3 is 14 amino acids. V shed 3 bases, J shed 5 bases, and the junction held 6 bases outside the gene matches. The CDR3 DNA is TGCGCCAGCAGCCAGGAGACAGGGCGGTATGGCTACACCTTC. This sequence encodes CASSQETGRYGYTF.

The chain links TRBV4-1 to TRBJ2-2; 10 bases agree with TRBD1. Unmatched junction bases numbered 2, after V lost 1 base and J lost 6 bases. CDR3 size: 15 residues. Germline V CDR1 and CDR2: MGHRA, YSYEKL. For the CDR3, the DNA is TGCGCCAGCAGCCAAGGGACAGGGGGTTCCGGGGAGCTGTTTTTT. Amino acid sequence: CASSQGTGGSGELFF.

In nucleotides, the CDR3 is TGTGCCAGCAGCCCCGGGGGGGTTTTCTATGGCTACACCTTC. Its protein product is CASSPGGVFYGYTF. V is TRBV7-8 and J is TRBJ1-2, with D tentatively TRBD1 (5 bases). This CDR3 is 14 amino acids long. CDR1 is SGHVS, CDR2 FQNEAQ, per germline. Deletions cut 5 bases from V and 4 bases from J, with 14 bases between.

The rearrangement uses TRBV7-9 and TRBJ2-1; the match to TRBD2 covers 12 bases. CDR3 size: 15 residues. Germline CDR1 is SEHNR and CDR2 is FQNEAQ (reference sequence). The ends lost 1 base at V and 5 bases at J; junction bases unmatched: 0. The CDR3 DNA sequence: TGTGCCAGCAGCTTAGGGACTAGCGGGGACAATGAGCAGTTCTTC. Its protein product is CASSLGTSGDNEQFF.